This passage covers 7 T cell receptor beta chains from one sample sequenced in a study of T cell responses to AZD1222 COVID-19 vaccine. The repertoire was sequenced with immunoSEQ multiplex PCR; TCRdb's copy has only in-frame clones and lacks some. The table includes around 110,000 clones, more than 85% detected once. This sample comprised peripheral blood, obtained on day 0 of AZD1222 vaccination. These receptors were obtained from an adult in good health.

The chain joins TRBV5-1 to TRBJ1-1; D might be TRBD1 (5 bases). There are 16 residues in the CDR3. The germline gives CDR1 SGHRS, CDR2 YFSETQ. V dropped 2 bases and J dropped 0 bases, with 14 bases sitting between them. In DNA, the CDR3 is TGCGCCAGCAGCTTAGCGGGGGTGACAATGAACACTGAAGCTTTCTTT. Amino acids: CASSLAGVTMNTEAFF.

The rearrangement joins TRBV28 to TRBJ1-6, with a possible D match to TRBD1 (5 bases). The germline V and J ends were trimmed by 11 bases and 10 bases, with 12 bases remaining between them. Germline V gives CDR1 MDHEN, CDR2 SYDVKM. The CDR3 covers 11 residues. The CDR3 loop is CASGGSSPLHF. The DNA of the CDR3 is TGTGCCTCCGGGGGTAGCTCACCCCTCCACTTT.

V is TRBV7-3 and J is TRBJ2-1; the D is unclear. Germline V gives CDR1 SGHTA, CDR2 FQGTGA. The V end was cut by 5 bases, the J end by 5 bases, with 10 bases between. This CDR3 has 13 amino acids. CDR3 bases: TGTGCCAGCAGCCCCAACCCGAACAATGAGCAGTTCTTC. It translates to CASSPNPNNEQFF.

The chain recombines TRBV3-1 (or the pseudogene TRBV3-2) with TRBJ1-1; D may be TRBD1 (6 bases). The V end was cut by 5 bases, the J end by 11 bases, with 15 bases between. Germline CDR1 and CDR2: LGHDT and YNNKEL (reference sequence). The CDR3 sequence is 12 residues long. CDR3 protein: CASSTRGSSAFF. CDR3 bases: TGTGCCAGCAGCACGAGGGGGTCTAGCGCTTTCTTT.

The chain uses TRBV10-3 and TRBJ1-3; D might be TRBD1 (5 bases). CDR3 length equals 15 residues. CDR1 and CDR2 from the germline V gene are ENHRY and SYGVKD. Trimming left V 4 bases short and J 1 base short, with 11 bases between. In DNA form, the CDR3 reads TGTGCCATCAGTGGTGGGGCAGCTTCTGGAAACACCATATATTTT. This encodes CAISGGAASGNTIYF.

The J gene is TRBJ2-2, the V gene TRBV27; 7 positions agree with TRBD1. Germline V lookup: CDR1 MNHEY, CDR2 SMNVEV (reference sequence). This CDR3 spans 15 amino acids. The ends lost 4 bases at V and 3 bases at J; junction bases unmatched: 5. CDR3 nucleotides: TGTGCCAGCAGTTCCCTAGGGGGCTACACCGGGGAGCTGTTTTTT. This encodes CASSSLGGYTGELFF.

This clone showed up just a few times. The chain joins TRBV19 to TRBJ1-2, with D possibly being TRBD1 (5 bases). CDR1 and CDR2 (germline): LNHDA, SQIVND (reference sequence). The CDR3 consists of 15 residues. The ends were cut back, 5 bases at V and 8 bases at J, with 21 bases in the middle. CDR3: CASSSPGRRWGGYTF. The CDR3 region has the DNA TGTGCCAGTAGTTCCCCGGGACGCCGTTGGGGGGGCTACACCTTC.